This entry lists 4 T cell receptor beta chains sequenced from one sample in a study of OX40 agonist ivuxolimab in advanced cancers. Using immunoSEQ multiplex PCR, the repertoire was profiled, and TCRdb retains in-frame clones only, with some absent. The sample lists some 48,000 clones; about nine tenths were seen once. Source: CD4+ or CD8+ T cells sorted from blood, taken in a trial of the OX40 agonist ivuxolimab. These receptors were taken from an adult with an advanced solid tumor such as melanoma, head and neck, liver or kidney cancer.

The rearrangement joins TRBV6-5 to TRBJ2-5, with D possibly matching TRBD2 (7 bases). The germline CDR1 and CDR2 sequences are MNHEY and SVGAGI. Deletions cut 5 bases from V and 5 bases from J, with 15 bases between. The CDR3 is made up of 14 amino acids. The chain's CDR3 is CASSPVGGLETQYF. The CDR3 nucleotides read TGTGCCAGCAGTCCCGTGGGGGGGCTGGAGACCCAGTACTTC.

The gene calls are TRBV4-1 and TRBJ2-5; 10 bases are shared with TRBD2. V trimming: 1 base; J trimming: 2 bases; junction bases outside the gene matches: 4. The V gene's germline CDR1 is MGHRA and CDR2 YSYEKL. The CDR3 contains 16 residues. The CDR3 DNA reads as TGCGCCAGCAGCCAAGGTAGCGGGGGGAGACAAGAGACCCAGTACTTC. Encoded protein: CASSQGSGGRQETQYF.

This chain uses TRBV11-1 with TRBJ2-1; unclear D gene. Deletions cut 1 base from V and 4 bases from J, with 5 bases between. This CDR3 is 13 amino acids long. Germline V gives CDR1 SGHAT, CDR2 FQDESV (reference sequence). CDR3 amino acids: CASSLEQYNEQFF. The CDR3 DNA is TGTGCCAGCAGCTTAGAGCAGTACAATGAGCAGTTCTTC. The variable domain in full, with the rest retrieved from reference TRBV11-1 and TRBJ2-1, is EAEVAQSPRYKITEKSQAVAFWCDPISGHATLYWYRQILGQGPELLVQFQDESVVDDSQLPKDRFSAERLKGVDSTLKIQPAELGDSAMYLCASSLEQYNEQFFGPGTRLTVL.

The chain is built from TRBV6-5 and TRBJ1-6; 10 positions match TRBD1. The CDR3 consists of 15 residues. J gave up 4 bases and V 6 bases, and 3 bases lay outside the gene matches. Germline values: CDR1 MNHEY, CDR2 SVGAGI. The CDR3 DNA reads as TGTGCCAGCAGACGGACAGGGGGTTATAATTCACCCCTCCACTTT. This sequence encodes CASRRTGGYNSPLHF.